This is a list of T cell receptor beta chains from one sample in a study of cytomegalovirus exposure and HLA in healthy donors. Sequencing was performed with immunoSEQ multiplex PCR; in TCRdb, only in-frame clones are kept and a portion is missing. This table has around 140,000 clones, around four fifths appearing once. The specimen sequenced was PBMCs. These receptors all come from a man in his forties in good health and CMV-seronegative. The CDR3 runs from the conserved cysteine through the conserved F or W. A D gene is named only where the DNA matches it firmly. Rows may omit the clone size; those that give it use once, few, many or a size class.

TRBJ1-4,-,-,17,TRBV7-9,TGTGCCAGCAGCTTAGCACCCCCACCGGGACGGGAGGAGAAACTGTTTTTT,CASSLAPPPGREEKLFF
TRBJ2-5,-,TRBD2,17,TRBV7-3,TGTGCCAGCAGCTCCGGACTAGCGGGGGCGTACCAAGAGACCCAGTACTTC,CASSSGLAGAYQETQYF
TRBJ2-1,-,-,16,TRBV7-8,TGTGCCAGCAGTGCCCCGGACTGGACCTCCTACAATGAGCAGTTCTTC,CASSAPDWTSYNEQFF
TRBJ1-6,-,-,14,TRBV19,TGTGCCAGTAGTATGGGGCAGAATAATTCACCCCTCCACTTT,CASSMGQNNSPLHF
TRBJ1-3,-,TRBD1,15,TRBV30,TGTGCCTGGAGTCCCGACAGGGGGGGCGGAAACACCATATATTTT,CAWSPDRGGGNTIYF
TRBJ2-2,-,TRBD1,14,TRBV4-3,TGCGCCAGCAGCCCAGGACAGGTCAGGGGGGAGCTGTTTTTT,CASSPGQVRGELFF
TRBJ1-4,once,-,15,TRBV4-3,TGCGCCAGCAGCCAAGATTATCGGGACGCGGGGGAACTGTTTTTT,CASSQDYRDAGELFF
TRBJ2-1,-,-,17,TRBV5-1,TGCGCCAGCAGCTTGGTCTGGCAGCCGGGCGCGGGGTCTGTGCAGTTCTTC,CASSLVWQPGAGSVQFF
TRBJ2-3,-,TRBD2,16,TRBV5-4,TGTGCCAGCAGCTTGAGAGCGGGGGGGGTGGCAGATACGCAGTATTTT,CASSLRAGGVADTQYF
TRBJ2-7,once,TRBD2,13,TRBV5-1,TGCGCCAGCAGCCTTGGGGGGGTCTACGAGCAGTACTTC,CASSLGGVYEQYF
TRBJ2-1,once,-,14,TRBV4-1,TGCGCCAGCAGCCAAGATCCTGGGGGCGATGAGCAGTTCTTC,CASSQDPGGDEQFF
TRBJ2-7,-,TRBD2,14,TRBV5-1,TGCGCCAGCAGCTTGGATCGGGGGGTCTACGAGCAGTACTTC,CASSLDRGVYEQYF
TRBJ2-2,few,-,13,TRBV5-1,TGCGCCAGCAGCTTGGGGCCCACCCGGGAGCTGTTTTTT,CASSLGPTRELFF
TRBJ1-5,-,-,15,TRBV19,TGTGCCAGTAGCAGGTACAGGGCGGGCAATCAGCCCCAGCATTTT,CASSRYRAGNQPQHF
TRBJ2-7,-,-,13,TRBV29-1,TGCAGCGTTCACAGGGGAGGCCCCTACGAGCAGTACTTC,CSVHRGGPYEQYF
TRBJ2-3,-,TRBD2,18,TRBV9,TGTGCCAGCAGCGTAGGGTGGCTAGCGGGGGAGAGGACAGATACGCAGTATTTT,CASSVGWLAGERTDTQYF
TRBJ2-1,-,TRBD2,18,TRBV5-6,TGTGCCAGCAGACCCGGGACTAGCGGGGGGGCCCCCTACAATGAGCAGTTCTTC,CASRPGTSGGAPYNEQFF
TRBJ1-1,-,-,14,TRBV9,TGTGCCAGCAGCGCCCTTGGACAGAAAACTGAAGCTTTCTTT,CASSALGQKTEAFF
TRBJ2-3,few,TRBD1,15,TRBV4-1,TGCGCCAGCAGCCAAGTGGGGACAGTGCTAGATACGCAGTATTTT,CASSQVGTVLDTQYF
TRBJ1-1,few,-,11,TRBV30,TGTGCCTGGAGGTCGGGGAATGAAGCTTTCTTT,CAWRSGNEAFF
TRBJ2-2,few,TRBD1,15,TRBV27,TGTGCCAGCAGTGCCTGGACAGGGGGGGGCGGGGAGCTGTTTTTT,CASSAWTGGGGELFF
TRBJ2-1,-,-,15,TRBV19,TGTGCCAGTAGTATCACAGGGATCCCCTACAATGAGCAGTTCTTC,CASSITGIPYNEQFF
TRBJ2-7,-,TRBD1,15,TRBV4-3,TGCGCCAGCAGCCAAGGTGGACAGGAGGCGTACGAGCAGTACTTC,CASSQGGQEAYEQYF
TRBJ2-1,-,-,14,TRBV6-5,TGTGCCAGCAGACTCTACGACAGGACAAATGAGCAGTTCTTC,CASRLYDRTNEQFF
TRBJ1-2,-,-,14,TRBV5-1,TGCGCCAGCACCCCTGGTATGGGGGCCTCTGGCTACACCTTC,CASTPGMGASGYTF
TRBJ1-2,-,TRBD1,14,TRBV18,TGTGCCAGCTCGGAGGGACAGATTTTCTATGGCTACACCTTC,CASSEGQIFYGYTF
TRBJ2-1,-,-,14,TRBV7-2,TGTGCCAGCAGCTTTGGGGTAGCGACCAATGAGCAGTTCTTC,CASSFGVATNEQFF
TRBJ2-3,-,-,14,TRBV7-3,TGTGCCAGCAGCTTAAGGGCAGGGCCAGATACGCAGTATTTT,CASSLRAGPDTQYF
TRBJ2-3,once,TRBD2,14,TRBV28,TGTGCCAGCAGGACGGGGGGTAACACAGATACGCAGTATTTT,CASRTGGNTDTQYF
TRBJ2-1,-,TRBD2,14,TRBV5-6,TGTGCCAGCAGCCCCCGGGGACTAGCCAATGAGCAGTTCTTC,CASSPRGLANEQFF
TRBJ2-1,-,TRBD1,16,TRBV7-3,TGTGCCAGCAGCTTAAATCCGGGACAGGTATACAATGAGCAGTTCTTC,CASSLNPGQVYNEQFF
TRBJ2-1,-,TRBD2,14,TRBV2,TGTGCCAGTTCGGGACTAGCGGGAGTGGTTGAGCAGTTCTTC,CASSGLAGVVEQFF
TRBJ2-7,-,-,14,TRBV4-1,TGCGCCAGCAGCCAAGATCGGTCCTCCTACGAGCAGTACTTC,CASSQDRSSYEQYF
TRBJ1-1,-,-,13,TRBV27,TGTGCCAGCAGTTACGACAGGAACACTGAAGCTTTCTTT,CASSYDRNTEAFF
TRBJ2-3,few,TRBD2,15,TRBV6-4,TGTGCCAGCAGTGACACTAGCGGGGGGGCAGATACGCAGTATTTT,CASSDTSGGADTQYF
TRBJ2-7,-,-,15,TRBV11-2,TGTGCCAGCAGCTCAGCTCCCGGTGACGGGTACGAGCAGTACTTC,CASSSAPGDGYEQYF
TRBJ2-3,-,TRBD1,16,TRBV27,TGTGCCAGCAGCCTTATTGGGCCGGGACAGTCAGATACGCAGTATTTT,CASSLIGPGQSDTQYF
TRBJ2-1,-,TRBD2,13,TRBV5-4,TGTGCCAGCAGCTTGGGGCTAGCGGGAGGGTCGTTCTTC,CASSLGLAGGSFF
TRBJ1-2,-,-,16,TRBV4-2,TGTGCCAGCAGCCAAGATCTTTCAACAGGAAGGTATGGCTACACCTTC,CASSQDLSTGRYGYTF
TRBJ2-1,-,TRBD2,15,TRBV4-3,TGCGCCAGCAGCCAGAGGGGCGGGGGGGCTGCTGAGCAGTTCTTC,CASSQRGGGAAEQFF